This T cell receptor (beta chain) was obtained from a study of CD8 T cells in Susac syndrome. Whole-study context: Patients with Susac syndrome who were sequenced included more than 5 with active disease and roughly eight in remission.

The CDR3 loop spans 15 amino acids. Germline V CDR1 and CDR2: DFQATT, SNEGSKA (reference sequence). J lost 3 bases, V lost 0 bases, and 3 bases had no gene match. RNA was extracted with the RNeasy kit, and a quantity of about 0.45 to 1 ug was reverse transcribed using random hexamers. TCRdb fed the immunoSEQ multiplex PCR reads into MiXCR, producing one record per CDR3 protein. The data contain about 190,000 distinct CDR3 sequences, 85% to 95% of them seen just once; the ten biggest clones take up around 0.16%. This rearrangement joins TRBV20-1 to TRBJ2-1; 9 bases map to TRBD2. Specimen: CD8+ T cells from PBMCs. The TCR comes from a human donor with Susac syndrome. The DNA for the CDR3 is TGCAGTGCTAGAGATAGGACTAGCGACTACAATGAGCAGTTCTTC. Translating it yields CSARDRTSDYNEQFF.